This is a list of T cell receptor beta chains from one sample in a study of vaccination effects on CD4 cells after COVID-19. Sequencing was performed with immunoSEQ multiplex PCR; in TCRdb, only in-frame clones are kept and a portion is missing. The table shows 22,000 or so clones, with 70% to 80% occurring only once. Their antigen targets remain unknown. The sample was CD4+ T cells from PBMCs cultured with a peptide pool, taken before COVID-19 vaccination. Receptors originate from a human donor who had a prior SARS-CoV-2 infection. Each CDR3 is given with its conserved first and last residue. The D gene is left open where the match is weak. Only some rows state a clone size, as once, few, many or a class for expanded clones.

d_call	v_call	j_call	clone_size	cdr3_length	cdr3_nt	cdr3_aa
TRBD2	TRBV19	TRBJ2-5	-	16	TGTGCCAGTAGTTTACTAGCGGGGGGTTCTCGAGAGACCCAGTACTTC	CASSLLAGGSRETQYF
-	TRBV6-7	TRBJ1-2	-	14	TGTGCCAGCAGTTACAGGGGGGAAAACTATGGCTACACCTTC	CASSYRGENYGYTF
-	TRBV5-1	TRBJ2-1	-	16	TGCGCCAGCAGCTTGAGGGTGCAAGGCGGGCGCGATGAGCAGTTCTTC	CASSLRVQGGRDEQFF
-	TRBV25-1	TRBJ1-2	-	13	TGTGCCAGCAGTGAAAACCGGAATCGGGGCTACACCTTC	CASSENRNRGYTF
TRBD2	TRBV6-5	TRBJ2-7	few	15	TGTGCCAGCAGTTACGACGGGACTAATTACTACGAGCAGTACTTC	CASSYDGTNYYEQYF
-	TRBV5-5	TRBJ2-7	-	14	TGTGCCAGCCACCGGGCCCGGGGACATAGCGAGCAGTACTTC	CASHRARGHSEQYF
-	TRBV19	TRBJ1-3	few	14	TGTGCCAGTAGTACGGCGGACAGTCAAAACACCATATATTTT	CASSTADSQNTIYF
-	TRBV19	TRBJ1-2	-	13	TGTGCCAGTAGTATTTCCGGGGGTAGTCGCTACACCTTC	CASSISGGSRYTF
-	TRBV4-3	TRBJ1-6	-	17	TGCGCCAGCAGCCAAGATTTTAACCAATACCTTAATTCACCCCTCCACTTT	CASSQDFNQYLNSPLHF
-	TRBV9	TRBJ1-5	few	13	TGTGCCAGCAGCAGCGATAGCAATCAGCCCCAGCATTTT	CASSSDSNQPQHF
TRBD2	TRBV30	TRBJ2-7	-	16	TGTGCCTGGAGTGTTCGACCATCGGCGGGGGGGCTCCAGCAGTACTTC	CAWSVRPSAGGLQQYF
-	TRBV12-3/TRBV12-4	TRBJ2-5	-	13	TGTGCCAGCAAGAGGGACGGAGGAGAGACCCAGTACTTC	CASKRDGGETQYF
TRBD2	TRBV4-3	TRBJ2-3	-	19	TGCGCCAGCAGCCAAGTCCCGGGACTAGCGGGAGAGAGCACAGATACGCAGTATTTT	CASSQVPGLAGESTDTQYF
-	TRBV5-4	TRBJ2-3	few	16	TGTGCCAGCAGCTCGGGCGTCCTCCGTAGTACAGATACGCAGTATTTT	CASSSGVLRSTDTQYF
-	TRBV7-6	TRBJ2-7	-	18	TGTGCCAGCAGCTTAGCGGTGTTCGGCGGGGCGAGCTCCTACGAGCAGTACTTC	CASSLAVFGGASSYEQYF
-	TRBV6-4	TRBJ1-3	-	19	TGTGCCAGCAGCGCCGGGTCCCAGGGTGGGCCTAGGTCTGGAAACACCATATATTTT	CASSAGSQGGPRSGNTIYF
-	TRBV5-5	TRBJ1-6	-	16	TGTGCCAGCAGCTCAGGGGCGAGCTCCTATAATTCACCCCTCCACTTT	CASSSGASSYNSPLHF
-	TRBV6-6	TRBJ1-2	-	16	TGTGCCAGCAGTTACCCTGGGACACCGGCGGGCTATGGCTACACCTTC	CASSYPGTPAGYGYTF
TRBD2	TRBV3-1/TRBV3-2	TRBJ2-7	-	11	TGTGCCAGCAGCCAAGGAGCGGGGCCTTACTTC	CASSQGAGPYF
TRBD2	TRBV4-3	TRBJ2-4	-	15	TGCGCCAGCAGCCAGGTAGCGGGAGCCAAAAACATTCAGTACTTC	CASSQVAGAKNIQYF
-	TRBV14	TRBJ2-1	-	14	TGTGCCAGCAGCCAAGATTATACGGCTTGGTTGCAGTTCTTC	CASSQDYTAWLQFF
-	TRBV3-1/TRBV3-2	TRBJ2-1	-	15	TGTGCCAGCAGCTTTTTCGAGGACTCCTACAATGAGCAGTTCTTC	CASSFFEDSYNEQFF
TRBD1	TRBV18	TRBJ2-2	once	15	TGTGCCAGCTCACCACCTCACAGGGGAGTCGGGGAGCTGTTTTTT	CASSPPHRGVGELFF
-	TRBV30	TRBJ1-6	-	19	TGTGCCTGGAGTACCAGCGGGACGTACGGAAGCTCCTATAATTCACCCCTCCACTTT	CAWSTSGTYGSSYNSPLHF
-	TRBV7-9	TRBJ2-3	-	14	TGTGCCAGCAGCAGGGGGACATTCACAGATACGCAGTATTTT	CASSRGTFTDTQYF